This paragraph covers one TCR beta chain sequence. Its specific antigen is unknown. Per-base qualities were not stored, and no clone one base away is much larger. Sequencing relied on an Illumina NovaSeq 6000. cDNA libraries for TCRalpha and TCRbeta were prepared by 5'RACE using constant-segment primers, with sample barcodes and unique molecular identifiers added. RNA was extracted from every sample with Trizol reagent. Library amplification was performed in two PCR steps, and a second sample barcode and Illumina TruSeq adapters were introduced in the second step. Sequencing of libraries was performed on an Illumina NovaSeq with 2 x 150 bp paired-end reads. In the source study's methods: With migec v1.2.7, reads were demultiplexed and then collapsed into UMI-guided consensus sequences. Using mixcr v2.1.11, the UMI consensuses were aligned to TRA and TRB V and J templates and assembled into clonotypes. Expanded or contracted clonotypes were those called significant by both edgeR and NoisET, with noise models trained on biological replicates. edgeR calls used a false discovery rate-adjusted p below 0.01 and a log2 fold-change threshold of 1. As an exploratory analysis of dynamics, max-normalized trajectories of the 1000 most abundant clonotypes were examined with PCA combined with hierarchical clustering. Each responding clone was given a CD4 or CD8 phenotype based on the CD4+ and CD8+ repertoires, which had been sequenced separately. TCRdb ran its own pipeline on the public reads, namely fastp trimming at Q25 and MiXCR clone calling, and kept in-frame beta chains. Identical CDR3 protein sequences are pooled into one entry, listed with their most common genes and DNA. For this entry, the V and J calls and clone size follow TCRdb and not the study's own pipeline. The sample table lists approximately 300,000 distinct CDR3 sequences, more than 15% of them with a count of one. More than 20% of the sample rests with the top ten.

The data were obtained in a study of T-cell memory formation after mild COVID-19 (dated by TCRdb to 2020 to 2022). Study-wide context: TCR sequence clusters from the two donors were largely donor specific. T-cell clones expanding and contracting after mild COVID-19 in a couple of donors were tracked by longitudinal TCRalpha and TCRbeta repertoire sequencing. Two young, previously healthy adult volunteers made up the cohort, one male and one female. Findings and caveats that apply to the study as a whole: Whether the second-wave clones peaking on day 37 were SARS-CoV-2 specific was not confirmed. Contracting CD4+ clones appeared mostly in the CM and EM memory subsets, whereas CD8+ clones were enriched in EMRA. From day 15 to 85, contracting clones showed balanced CD4/CD8 phenotypes, whereas a second wave of clones that expanded from day 15 to 37 leaned towards CD4+. The detection of some responding clones in pre-infection memory suggests that pre-existing cross-reactive memory T cells joined the SARS-CoV-2 response. Only a couple of mild cases were covered in the study, and larger cohorts including severe cases with pre-infection samples were considered necessary.

Reading the germline V gene gives CDR1 MNHEY and CDR2 SVGAGI. CDR3 length: 17 amino acids, cysteine to phenylalanine. CDR3 DNA is the only sequence kept; it has 51 bases, read in frame from the first base. V loses 0 bases at its end and J loses 0 bases; junction bases beyond the gene matches: 7. Ficoll-Paque density gradient centrifugation was used to isolate PBMCs. Sequenced sample: PBMCs or a T cell subset sorted from them (not recorded which). The clonotype originates from a man aged 18 to 30 who had mild COVID-19 (a few samples of this study predate the infection). The sample titles of this study are shuffled in the database, so cell type and time point are left out; the donor was told from shared clones. The rearranged segments are TRBV6-5 and TRBJ2-7; a stretch of 8 junction bases matches TRBD1. The bases read TGTGCCAGCAGTTACTCCACAGCAGGGGGCAACTCCTACGAGCAGTACTTC. Its protein product is CASSYSTAGGNSYEQYF.